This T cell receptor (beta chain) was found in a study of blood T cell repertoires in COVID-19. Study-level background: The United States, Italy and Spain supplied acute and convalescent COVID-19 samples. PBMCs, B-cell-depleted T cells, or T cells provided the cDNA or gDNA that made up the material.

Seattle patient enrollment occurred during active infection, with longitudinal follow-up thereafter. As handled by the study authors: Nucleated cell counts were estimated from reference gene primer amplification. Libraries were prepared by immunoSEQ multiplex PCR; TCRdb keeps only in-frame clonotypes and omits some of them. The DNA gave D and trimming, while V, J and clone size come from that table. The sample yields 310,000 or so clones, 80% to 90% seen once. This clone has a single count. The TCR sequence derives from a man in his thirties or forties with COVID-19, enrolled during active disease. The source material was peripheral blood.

CDR3 nucleotide sequence: TGTGCCAGCAGCCCCGGTACTAGCGGGGGGGCCATCGATGAGCAGTTCTTC. The encoded protein is CASSPGTSGGAIDEQFF. J is TRBJ2-1 and V is TRBV3-1 (or the pseudogene TRBV3-2), with 13 bases that match TRBD2. Germline V gives CDR1 LGHDT, CDR2 YNNKEL (reference sequence). Trimming cost V 4 bases and J 8 bases; bases outside gene matches: 11. CDR3 length: 17 residues.